This is a list of T cell receptor beta chains from one sample in a study of metastatic and nonmetastatic thyroid tumors. TCRdb redid the clone calls on the PCR reads using MiXCR. The profile shows 15,000 to 20,000 clones, 25% to 30% of them singletons. The material sequenced was tumor tissue. All receptors derive from a female donor with papillary thyroid cancer or a benign thyroid nodule (not recorded which). Some clones in this sample may be carry-over from other donors' samples. The CDR3 runs from the conserved cysteine through the conserved F or W. The D gene is left open where the match is weak. The listing skips clone size in some rows; elsewhere it reads once, few, many or a size class.

V,J,D,length,size,CDR3,DNA
TRBV7-9,TRBJ2-7,NA,12,NA,CAIIRGLREQYF,TGTGCCATCATCCGTGGACTGAGGGAGCAGTACTTC
TRBV7-9,TRBJ1-1,NA,15,many,CASRPPSGLNTEAFF,TGTGCCAGCAGACCCCCCTCGGGTCTGAACACTGAAGCTTTCTTT
TRBV20-1,TRBJ1-2,NA,14,NA,CSARRSGPRYGYTF,TGCAGTGCTAGGAGGTCGGGGCCGCGCTATGGCTACACCTTC
TRBV4-2,TRBJ2-3,TRBD2,15,many,CATANSGSGTDTQYF,TGTGCCACTGCAAATAGCGGGAGTGGCACAGATACGCAGTATTTT
TRBV5-1,TRBJ2-1,TRBD2,18,NA,CASSLRQVLSGVGNEQFF,TGCGCCAGCAGCTTGAGGCAGGTACTTAGCGGGGTTGGAAATGAGCAGTTCTTC
TRBV7-2,TRBJ1-5,TRBD1,15,many,CASSRTGGFNQPQHF,TGTGCCAGCAGCCGAACAGGGGGTTTCAATCAGCCCCAGCATTTT
TRBV15,TRBJ2-1,TRBD2,16,many,CATSRDRGGRVGEQFF,TGTGCCACCAGCAGAGATCGTGGCGGGAGGGTTGGTGAGCAGTTCTTC
TRBV28,TRBJ1-5,NA,11,many,CASSLGQPQHF,TGTGCCAGCAGTTTGGGGCAGCCCCAGCATTTT
TRBV20-1,TRBJ1-4,TRBD1,14,many,CSATRDSAGEKLFF,TGCAGTGCTACCCGGGACAGCGCGGGTGAAAAACTGTTTTTT
TRBV7-3,TRBJ2-7,NA,13,NA,CASSLAGSYEQYF,TGTGCCAGCAGCTTAGCGGGATCCTACGAGCAGTACTTC
TRBV6-1,TRBJ2-7,NA,15,NA,CASSPVRTVVHEQYF,TGTGCCAGCAGTCCCGTCAGGACAGTCGTCCACGAGCAGTACTTC
TRBV6-2/TRBV6-3,TRBJ2-1,TRBD1,13,NA,CANSSGGKGEHFF,TGTGCCAACAGCTCAGGGGGTAAGGGTGAGCATTTCTTC
TRBV2,TRBJ2-2,NA,12,many,CASSVEPGELFF,TGTGCCAGCAGCGTCGAACCCGGGGAGCTGTTTTTT
TRBV4-3,TRBJ2-5,TRBD1,16,NA,CASSNRGQGAQETQYF,TGCGCCAGCAGCAATCGGGGACAGGGAGCCCAAGAGACCCAGTACTTC
TRBV6-5,TRBJ1-3,NA,14,medium-sized,CASSYLGSGNTIYF,TGTGCCAGCAGTTACTTAGGATCCGGAAACACCATATATTTT
TRBV10-1,TRBJ2-1,NA,11,NA,CASGRHNEQFF,TGCGCCAGCGGGAGGCACAATGAGCAGTTCTTC
TRBV6-1,TRBJ2-7,NA,11,few,CASSQLYEQYF,TGTGCCAGCAGTCAACTGTACGAGCAGTACTTC
TRBV29-1,TRBJ2-2,TRBD2,13,NA,CSGAGWGGGELFF,TGCAGCGGCGCTGGGTGGGGGGGCGGGGAGCTGTTTTTT
TRBV10-1,TRBJ1-1,TRBD1,13,few,CASRGQANTEAFF,TGCGCCAGCAGGGGACAGGCGAACACTGAAGCTTTCTTT
TRBV18,TRBJ2-7,TRBD1,15,once,CASSPGRQGTYEQYF,TGTGCCAGCTCACCGGGAAGACAGGGGACCTACGAGCAGTACTTC
TRBV28,TRBJ1-5,TRBD1,14,NA,CSSTLARGPQPQHF,TGTTCCAGCACCTTAGCGAGGGGGCCTCAGCCCCAGCATTTT
TRBV7-8,TRBJ2-6,NA,18,many,CASSLRGLDLSGANVLTF,TGTGCCAGCAGCCTAAGGGGGTTGGACCTCTCTGGGGCCAACGTCCTGACTTTC
TRBV5-1,TRBJ2-1,TRBD1,15,many,CASSGDGQGGNEQFF,TGCGCCAGCAGCGGAGACGGACAGGGGGGAAATGAGCAGTTCTTC
TRBV12-3/TRBV12-4,TRBJ1-1,NA,11,medium-sized,CASSSRGEAFF,TGTGCCAGCAGTTCCAGAGGTGAAGCTTTCTTT
TRBV19,TRBJ2-7,NA,14,large,CASSAEAAGYEQYF,TGTGCCAGTAGTGCGGAGGCCGCGGGTTACGAGCAGTACTTC
TRBV5-6,TRBJ2-1,NA,14,NA,CASSRVDDYNEQFF,TGTGCCAGCAGCAGGGTAGATGATTACAATGAGCAGTTCTTC
TRBV28,TRBJ1-4,NA,15,many,CASSPLGINNEKLFF,TGTGCCAGCAGTCCCCTGGGGATAAACAATGAAAAACTGTTTTTT
TRBV3-1,TRBJ1-5,NA,15,NA,CASSQGRGGNQPQHF,TGTGCCAGCAGCCAGGGACGGGGAGGCAATCAGCCCCAGCATTTT
TRBV7-2,TRBJ2-3,NA,12,many,CASSSRLNTQYF,TGTGCCAGCAGCTCCCGACTAAATACGCAGTATTTT
TRBV12-3/TRBV12-4,TRBJ1-1,NA,15,few,CASSSRAQGNTEAFF,TGTGCCAGCAGTTCCCGGGCCCAGGGGAACACTGAAGCTTTCTTT
TRBV7-2,TRBJ2-2,TRBD2,14,NA,CASSKQRGIGELFF,TGTGCCAGCAGCAAACAGCGGGGGATCGGGGAGCTGTTTTTT
TRBV6-1,TRBJ1-1,NA,13,medium-sized,CASSINRDTEAFF,TGTGCCAGCAGCATCAACAGGGACACTGAAGCTTTCTTT
TRBV20-1,TRBJ2-1,NA,16,NA,CSARDTRQGNYNEQFF,TGCAGTGCTAGAGATACTCGCCAGGGGAACTACAATGAGCAGTTCTTC
TRBV28,TRBJ2-2,NA,13,NA,CASNDPNTGELFF,TGTGCCAGCAACGACCCAAACACCGGGGAGCTGTTTTTT
TRBV20-1,TRBJ2-7,NA,8,many,CSAYQQYF,TGCAGTGCTTATCAGCAGTACTTC
TRBV28,TRBJ1-1,NA,13,medium-sized,CASRSDRLTEAFF,TGTGCCAGCAGGTCTGACAGATTAACTGAAGCTTTCTTT
TRBV28,TRBJ1-4,NA,14,many,CASSSGATNEKLFF,TGTGCCAGCAGTTCGGGGGCAACTAATGAAAAACTGTTTTTT
TRBV6-6,TRBJ2-7,NA,13,medium-sized,CASSYDGADEQYF,TGTGCCAGCAGTTACGACGGGGCGGACGAGCAGTACTTC
TRBV11-2,TRBJ2-7,NA,13,NA,CASTRGGGYEQYF,TGTGCCAGCACCCGCGGAGGGGGGTACGAGCAGTACTTC
TRBV11-2,TRBJ2-3,NA,12,many,CASSLAEDTQYF,TGTGCCAGCAGCTTAGCCGAAGATACGCAGTATTTT
TRBV6-1,TRBJ2-3,NA,14,many,CASSLGPGPDTQYF,TGTGCCAGCAGTCTAGGACCGGGCCCAGATACGCAGTATTTT
TRBV24-1,TRBJ1-5,NA,14,NA,CATSESTGYQPQHF,TGTGCCACCAGTGAATCGACCGGATATCAGCCCCAGCATTTT
TRBV5-6,TRBJ2-3,NA,17,NA,CASSSWSGLGNTDTQYF,TGTGCCAGCAGCTCTTGGTCGGGTTTGGGTAACACAGATACGCAGTATTTT
TRBV7-6,TRBJ2-7,NA,14,NA,CASSVTGTYYEQYF,TGTGCCAGCAGCGTTACCGGGACCTACTACGAGCAGTACTTC
TRBV5-4,TRBJ1-4,NA,15,many,CASSRQDGTNEKLFF,TGTGCCAGCAGCCGGCAAGACGGGACAAATGAAAAACTGTTTTTT
TRBV20-1,TRBJ2-1,TRBD2,14,NA,CSAELAGALDEQFF,TGCAGTGCGGAACTAGCGGGAGCTTTGGATGAGCAGTTCTTC
TRBV12-3/TRBV12-4,TRBJ1-3,NA,11,NA,CASSFSYTIYF,TGTGCCAGCAGTTTTTCATACACCATATATTTT
TRBV7-9,TRBJ2-1,NA,16,many,CASSLSLAGSYNEQFF,TGTGCCAGCAGCTTGTCGCTGGCGGGGAGCTACAATGAGCAGTTCTTC
TRBV7-9,TRBJ1-5,NA,11,many,CASRKVQPQHF,TGTGCCAGCCGAAAGGTTCAGCCCCAGCATTTT
TRBV5-6,TRBJ2-2,TRBD2,15,once,CASSLAGVAHLGAVF,TGTGCCAGCAGCTTAGCGGGGGTCGCGCACCTGGGAGCTGTTTTT
TRBV4-1,TRBJ1-6,NA,15,NA,CASSPWGQEGSPLHF,TGCGCCAGCAGCCCCTGGGGCCAGGAGGGTTCACCCCTCCACTTT